This TCR beta chain was obtained from a study of T cells after yellow fever vaccination. The V gene's germline CDR1 is MGHRA and CDR2 YSYEKL. The V and J ends lost 1 base and 8 bases respectively, with 18 bases between them. CDR3 size: 16 residues. They built TCR cDNA with 5'RACE template switching, a step that put in a universal primer site and UMIs. TCRdb recomputed calls from the 5' RACE reads with MiXCR, one row per CDR3 protein. The sample shows around 530,000 distinct CDR3 sequences, roughly 17% of them seen only once. The rearrangement uses TRBV4-1 and TRBJ2-1, with D possibly TRBD2 on 6 matching bases. Here the sequenced sample was PBMCs, taken less than 6 days after the first yellow fever vaccination. This receptor was identified in a man in his late teens or twenties who received the YFV17D yellow fever vaccine. The CDR3 spells CASSQVSNGGFDEQFF. CDR3 nucleotides: TGCGCCAGCAGCCAAGTGTCAAATGGGGGGTTCGATGAGCAGTTCTTC.